This is a list of T cell receptor beta chains from one sample in a study of PD-1 blockade in classical Hodgkin lymphoma. The repertoire was sequenced with immunoSEQ multiplex PCR; TCRdb's copy has only in-frame clones and lacks some. The top ten hold under 15% of the sample, which has just over 60,000 clones, approximately 90% seen once. The source material was peripheral blood mononuclear cells (PBMCs), sampled at baseline. Receptors originate from a human donor with classical Hodgkin lymphoma. Each CDR3 is given with its conserved first and last residue. D genes are given only for firm matches. Only some rows state a clone size, as once, few, many or a class for expanded clones.

abundance	v_gene	j_gene	d_gene	CDR3aa	CDR3nt
.	TRBV19	TRBJ1-2	TRBD1	CASSIASGQGAGYTF	TGTGCCAGTAGTATAGCATCGGGACAGGGAGCTGGCTACACCTTC
.	TRBV7-9	TRBJ1-1	.	CASSHHLNTEAFF	TGTGCCAGCAGCCACCATTTGAACACTGAAGCTTTCTTT
.	TRBV9	TRBJ1-6	.	CASSVVRHNNSPLHF	TGTGCCAGCAGCGTAGTTAGGCATAATAATTCACCCCTCCACTTT
.	TRBV29-1	TRBJ1-1	.	CSPGPGEAFF	TGCAGCCCCGGACCGGGTGAAGCTTTCTTT
.	TRBV12-5	TRBJ1-5	.	CASGLGLPEPQHF	TGTGCTAGTGGTTTGGGGCTGCCGGAGCCCCAGCATTTT
.	TRBV2	TRBJ2-3	TRBD1	CASSEWDSSTDTQYF	TGTGCCAGCAGTGAGTGGGACAGTAGCACAGATACGCAGTATTTT
.	TRBV11-3	TRBJ2-2	.	CASSQGTANTEELFF	TGTGCCAGCAGCCAAGGGACCGCGAACACCGAGGAGCTGTTTTTT
.	TRBV25-1	TRBJ1-2	.	CASSEWTGDYGYTF	TGTGCCAGCAGTGAATGGACGGGCGACTATGGCTACACCTTC
.	TRBV7-6	TRBJ1-5	TRBD1	CASSLGRTGVGNQPQHF	TGTGCCAGCAGCTTAGGGAGGACAGGGGTCGGCAATCAGCCCCAGCATTTT
.	TRBV7-8	TRBJ1-4	.	CASTQGYNEKLFF	TGTGCCAGCACCCAGGGGTATAATGAAAAACTGTTTTTT
.	TRBV5-6	TRBJ2-7	.	CASSLGVGFKYEQYF	TGTGCCAGCAGCTTGGGGGTGGGGTTCAAGTACGAGCAGTACTTC
.	TRBV7-2	TRBJ2-2	.	CASSDARVGAGELFF	TGTGCCAGCAGCGACGCACGGGTCGGCGCCGGGGAGCTGTTTTTT
once	TRBV28	TRBJ2-7	TRBD2	CASSWSWGLAGEADEQYF	TGTGCCAGCAGTTGGTCCTGGGGACTAGCGGGGGAGGCGGACGAGCAGTACTTC
.	TRBV13	TRBJ2-1	TRBD1	CASSPQGDLNEQFF	TGTGCCAGCAGCCCACAGGGGGACCTCAATGAGCAGTTCTTC
.	TRBV19	TRBJ2-4	.	CASSIGQGINIQYF	TGTGCCAGTAGTATAGGGCAGGGGATAAACATTCAGTACTTC
.	TRBV30	TRBJ2-7	TRBD1	CALLWDRGPHEQYF	TGTGCCTTACTATGGGACAGGGGGCCCCACGAGCAGTACTTC
.	TRBV6-6	TRBJ2-5	.	CASSYFGGQNQETQYF	TGTGCCAGCAGTTACTTTGGGGGGCAGAACCAAGAGACCCAGTACTTC
few	TRBV28	TRBJ1-2	TRBD1	CASSLFWAGGFYGYTF	TGTGCCAGCAGTCTTTTTTGGGCAGGGGGTTTCTATGGCTACACCTTC
once	TRBV7-6	TRBJ1-4	.	CASSLLATNEKLFF	TGTGCCAGCAGCTTACTCGCAACTAATGAAAAACTGTTTTTT
.	TRBV6-1	TRBJ1-4	.	CASTQPPRSEEKLFF	TGTGCCAGCACCCAACCGCCCAGGTCGGAGGAAAAACTGTTTTTT
.	TRBV11-3	TRBJ2-7	.	CASSPGLGKYEQYF	TGTGCCAGCAGCCCTGGACTGGGGAAGTACGAGCAGTACTTC
.	TRBV29-1	TRBJ1-2	.	CSVGGGQHDNYGYTF	TGCAGCGTTGGGGGTGGGCAGCACGATAACTATGGCTACACCTTC
.	TRBV5-5	TRBJ2-2	TRBD2	CASSLSGAYTGELFF	TGTGCCAGCAGCTTGAGCGGGGCATACACCGGGGAGCTGTTTTTT
.	TRBV16	TRBJ1-4	.	CASSRWATNEKLFF	TGTGCCAGCAGCCGGTGGGCAACTAATGAAAAACTGTTTTTT
.	TRBV7-9	TRBJ1-1	TRBD1	CASSTETGRLGEAFF	TGTGCCAGCAGCACGGAGACAGGGCGTTTGGGTGAAGCTTTCTTT
once	TRBV19	TRBJ2-3	.	CASSKSAGITDTQYF	TGTGCCAGTAGTAAGTCGGCGGGGATAACAGATACGCAGTATTTT
.	TRBV11-3	TRBJ1-6	.	CASTPPRQVGNSPLHF	TGTGCCAGCACCCCGCCCCGTCAGGTGGGTAATTCACCCCTCCACTTT
once	TRBV7-2	TRBJ2-4	.	CASRGTYLAKNIQYF	TGTGCCAGCAGAGGGACTTACCTAGCCAAAAACATTCAGTACTTC
few	TRBV2	TRBJ1-5	TRBD1	CASTPGQHQPQHF	TGTGCCAGCACTCCGGGACAGCATCAGCCCCAGCATTTT
.	TRBV30	TRBJ1-1	.	CAWDPRDRAFF	TGTGCCTGGGACCCCCGGGACCGAGCTTTCTTT
.	TRBV18	TRBJ2-7	TRBD1	CASSPPGQVYEQYF	TGTGCCAGCTCACCACCGGGACAGGTCTACGAGCAGTACTTC
once	TRBV19	TRBJ2-3	TRBD2	CASTERGPTDTQYF	TGTGCCAGCACGGAGCGGGGGCCCACAGATACGCAGTATTTT
.	TRBV12-5	TRBJ1-5	.	CASGLVLGHANQPQHF	TGTGCTAGTGGTTTGGTACTCGGCCATGCCAATCAGCCCCAGCATTTT
.	TRBV6-1	TRBJ2-7	.	CASSEGGNYEQYF	TGTGCCAGCAGTGAAGGAGGGAACTACGAGCAGTACTTC
.	TRBV21-1	TRBJ1-3	.	CASSKARTWRRTPGNTIYF	TGTGCCAGCAGCAAAGCTCGAACCTGGAGGAGGACGCCTGGAAACACCATATATTTT
.	TRBV6-6	TRBJ2-4	TRBD1	CASSRQGMGAKNIQYF	TGTGCCAGCAGCAGACAGGGGATGGGGGCCAAAAACATTCAGTACTTC
.	TRBV30	TRBJ1-6	.	CAWREMGGDSPLHF	TGTGCCTGGAGGGAGATGGGCGGGGATTCACCCCTCCACTTT
once	TRBV19	TRBJ1-5	TRBD1	CASTRTGAGQPQHF	TGTGCCAGTACCCGGACAGGCGCCGGTCAGCCCCAGCATTTT
.	TRBV7-9	TRBJ2-7	TRBD1	CASSLGQGVRNEQYF	TGTGCCAGCAGCCTCGGGCAGGGGGTCCGGAACGAGCAGTACTTC
.	TRBV5-6	TRBJ1-4	TRBD1	CASSLAIAGQGAYEKLFF	TGTGCCAGCAGCTTGGCGATCGCTGGGCAGGGGGCTTATGAAAAACTGTTTTTT
.	TRBV14	TRBJ1-6	.	CASSQGGGLLALRSPLHF	TGTGCCAGCAGCCAGGGGGGGGGACTGCTCGCGTTACGTTCACCCCTCCACTTT
.	TRBV6-6	TRBJ2-6	.	CASSARVTGANVLTF	TGTGCCAGCAGTGCCAGGGTCACGGGGGCCAACGTCCTGACTTTC